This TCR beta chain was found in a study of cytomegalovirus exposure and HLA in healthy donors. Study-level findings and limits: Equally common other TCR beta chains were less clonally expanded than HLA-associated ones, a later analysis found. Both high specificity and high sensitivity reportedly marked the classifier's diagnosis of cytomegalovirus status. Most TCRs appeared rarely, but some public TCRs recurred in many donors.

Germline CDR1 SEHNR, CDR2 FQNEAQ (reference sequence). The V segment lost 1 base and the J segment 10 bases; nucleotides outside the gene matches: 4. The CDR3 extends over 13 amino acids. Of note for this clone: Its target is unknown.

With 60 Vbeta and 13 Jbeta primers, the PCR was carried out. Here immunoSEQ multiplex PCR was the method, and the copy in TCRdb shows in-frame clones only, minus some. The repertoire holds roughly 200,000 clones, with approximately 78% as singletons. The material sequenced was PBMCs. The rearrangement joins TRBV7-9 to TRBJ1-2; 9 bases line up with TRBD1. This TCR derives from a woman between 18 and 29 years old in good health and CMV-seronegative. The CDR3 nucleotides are TGTGCCAGCAGCTTAGAAACAGGGGGCTCCTACACCTTC. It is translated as CASSLETGGSYTF.